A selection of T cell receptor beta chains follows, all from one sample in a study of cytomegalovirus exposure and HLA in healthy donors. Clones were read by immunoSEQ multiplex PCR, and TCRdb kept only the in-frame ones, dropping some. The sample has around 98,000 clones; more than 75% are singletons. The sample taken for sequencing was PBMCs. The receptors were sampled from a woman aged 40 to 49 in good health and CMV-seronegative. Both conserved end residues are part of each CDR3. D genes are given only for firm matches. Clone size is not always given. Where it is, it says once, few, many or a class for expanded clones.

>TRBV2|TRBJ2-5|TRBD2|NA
CASGAGGETQYF
TGTGCCAGCGGAGCGGGGGGCGAGACCCAGTACTTC
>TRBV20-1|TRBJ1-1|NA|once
CSARTETEAFF
TGCAGTGCTAGGACGGAGACTGAAGCTTTCTTT
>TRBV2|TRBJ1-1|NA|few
CASRVTNTEAFF
TGTGCCAGCCGCGTTACGAACACTGAAGCTTTCTTT
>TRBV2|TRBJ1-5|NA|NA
CASSYKDRGSQPQHF
TGTGCCAGCAGTTACAAAGACAGAGGCAGTCAGCCCCAGCATTTT
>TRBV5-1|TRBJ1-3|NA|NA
CASSLLFPGPNSGNTIYF
TGCGCCAGCAGCTTGTTATTTCCAGGGCCCAACTCTGGAAACACCATATATTTT
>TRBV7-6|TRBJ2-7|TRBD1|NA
CASSERRTGGSYEQYF
TGTGCCAGCAGCGAGCGTCGGACAGGGGGCTCCTACGAGCAGTACTTC
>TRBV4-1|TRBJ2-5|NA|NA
CASSQEPGTSQETQYF
TGCGCCAGCAGCCAAGAGCCAGGGACTTCCCAAGAGACCCAGTACTTC
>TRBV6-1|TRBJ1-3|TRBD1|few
CASILTGDSGNTIYF
TGTGCCAGCATCCTCACAGGGGACTCTGGAAACACCATATATTTT
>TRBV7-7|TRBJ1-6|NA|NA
CASSEGTGSPLHF
TGTGCCAGCAGCGAAGGGACTGGTTCACCCCTCCACTTT
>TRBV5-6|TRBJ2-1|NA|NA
CASSLSARRGSAYNEQFF
TGTGCCAGCAGCTTGTCGGCCCGGCGGGGTAGCGCCTACAATGAGCAGTTCTTC
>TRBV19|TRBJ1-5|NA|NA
CASSLQGGDQPQHF
TGTGCCAGTAGCTTACAGGGAGGGGATCAGCCCCAGCATTTT
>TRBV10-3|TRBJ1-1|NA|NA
CAISELAQTDTEAFF
TGTGCCATCAGTGAGTTAGCCCAAACTGACACTGAAGCTTTCTTT
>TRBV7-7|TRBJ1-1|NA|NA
CASSLVQFRLNTEAFF
TGTGCTAGCAGCTTAGTGCAGTTTCGCTTGAACACTGAAGCTTTCTTT
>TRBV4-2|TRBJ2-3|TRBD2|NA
CASSQAQGTSPITDTQYF
TGTGCCAGCAGCCAAGCCCAGGGGACTAGCCCAATCACAGATACGCAGTATTTT
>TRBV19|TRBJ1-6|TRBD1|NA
CASSREDRGLSSPLHF
TGTGCCAGTAGTAGGGAGGACAGGGGGCTCAGTTCACCCCTCCACTTT
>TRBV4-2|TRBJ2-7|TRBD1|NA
CASSQRTGPYEQYF
TGTGCCAGCAGCCAACGGACAGGGCCCTACGAGCAGTACTTC
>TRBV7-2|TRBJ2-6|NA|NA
CASSSTRRPSGANVLTF
TGTGCCAGCAGCTCGACAAGACGCCCCTCTGGGGCCAACGTCCTGACTTTC
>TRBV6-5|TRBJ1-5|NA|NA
CASSRGQHNQPQHF
TGTGCCAGCAGTCGCGGACAGCACAATCAGCCCCAGCATTTT
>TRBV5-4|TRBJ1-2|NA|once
CASSLGASGNYGYTF
TGTGCCAGCAGCTTGGGCGCTAGTGGGAACTATGGCTACACCTTC
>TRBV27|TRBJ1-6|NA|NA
CASSLAYRDNSPLHF
TGTGCCAGCAGTTTAGCCTACAGGGATAATTCACCCCTCCACTTT
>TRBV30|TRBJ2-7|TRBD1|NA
CAWSHGTGMSEQYF
TGTGCCTGGAGTCATGGGACAGGGATGAGCGAGCAGTACTTC
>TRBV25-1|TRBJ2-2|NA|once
CASSRVGRDTGELFF
TGTGCCAGCAGCCGGGTGGGCAGGGACACCGGGGAGCTGTTTTTT
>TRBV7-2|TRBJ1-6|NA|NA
CASSLDGPNSPLHF
TGTGCCAGCAGCTTAGACGGTCCAAATTCACCCCTCCACTTT
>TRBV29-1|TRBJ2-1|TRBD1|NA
CATRTGGNEQFF
TGCGCAACCCGGACAGGGGGCAATGAGCAGTTCTTC
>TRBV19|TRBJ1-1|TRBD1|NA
CASSTQTGGNTEAFF
TGTGCCAGTAGTACACAGACAGGGGGGAACACTGAAGCTTTCTTT
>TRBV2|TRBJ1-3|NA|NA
CASAATGSGNTIYF
TGTGCCAGCGCCGCTACAGGGTCTGGAAACACCATATATTTT
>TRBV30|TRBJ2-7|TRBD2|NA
CAGKRGGRSSYEQYF
TGTGCCGGGAAACGGGGCGGGAGGAGCTCCTACGAGCAGTACTTC
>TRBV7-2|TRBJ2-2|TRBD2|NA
CASSLSGGQAGELFF
TGTGCCAGCAGCCTTAGCGGGGGGCAAGCCGGGGAGCTGTTTTTT
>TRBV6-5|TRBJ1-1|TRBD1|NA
CASSYFDRGEAFF
TGTGCCAGCAGTTACTTCGACAGGGGTGAAGCTTTCTTT
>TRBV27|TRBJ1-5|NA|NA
CASSHQGSDQPQHF
TGTGCCAGCAGTCACCAGGGGAGCGATCAGCCCCAGCATTTT
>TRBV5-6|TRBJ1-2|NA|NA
CASSLGLTANYGYTF
TGTGCCAGCAGCCTCGGACTTACAGCTAACTATGGCTACACCTTC
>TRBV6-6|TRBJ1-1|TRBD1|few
CASSHRRTGLNTEAFF
TGTGCCAGCAGTCACCGACGGACAGGCTTGAACACTGAAGCTTTCTTT
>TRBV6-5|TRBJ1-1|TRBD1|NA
CASSIQGVYTEAFF
TGTGCCAGCAGTATCCAGGGGGTATACACTGAAGCTTTCTTT
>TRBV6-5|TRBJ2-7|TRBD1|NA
CASSNDRDSYEQYF
TGTGCCAGCAGTAACGACAGGGATTCCTACGAGCAGTACTTC
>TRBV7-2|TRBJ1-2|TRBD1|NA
CASSLVGTASLRGYTF
TGTGCCAGCAGCTTGGTGGGGACAGCGAGCCTCAGAGGCTACACCTTC
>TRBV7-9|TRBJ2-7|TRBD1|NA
CASSLLEGTGSSYEQYF
TGTGCCAGCAGCTTATTGGAGGGGACAGGGAGCTCCTACGAGCAGTACTTC
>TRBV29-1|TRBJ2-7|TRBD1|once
CSGQGAAGEQYF
TGCAGCGGCCAGGGGGCGGCCGGTGAGCAGTACTTC
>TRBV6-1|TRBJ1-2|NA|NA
CASSTGGVEYGYTF
TGTGCCAGCAGCACGGGGGGGGTCGAGTATGGCTACACCTTC
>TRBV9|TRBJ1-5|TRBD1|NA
CASSVGDRGSQPQHF
TGTGCCAGCAGCGTAGGGGACAGGGGAAGTCAGCCCCAGCATTTT
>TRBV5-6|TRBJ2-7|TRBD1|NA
CASSAGTGAYEQYF
TGTGCCAGCAGCGCCGGGACAGGGGCTTACGAGCAGTACTTC
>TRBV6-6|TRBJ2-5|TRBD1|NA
CASSYTGGRETQYF
TGTGCCAGCAGCTATACAGGGGGCAGAGAGACCCAGTACTTC
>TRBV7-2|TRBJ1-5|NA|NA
CASSETTGNQPQHF
TGTGCCAGCAGCGAGACGACTGGGAATCAGCCCCAGCATTTT